These T cell receptor beta chains were read from a single sample in a study of blood T cell repertoires in COVID-19. TCRdb's table, derived via immunoSEQ multiplex PCR, lists solely in-frame clones and lacks some. The sample holds about 220,000 clones, 80% seen once. Sequencing was performed on peripheral blood. The receptors here all came from a human donor in a cohort sampled during active COVID-19. Each CDR3 is given with its conserved first and last residue. Each record gives: CDR3 DNA, CDR3 protein, clone size, V gene, D gene, J gene. The D gene is left open where the match is weak. Clone size is given for some rows only: seen once, a few or many times, or a class if the clone is expanded.

CDR3nt: TGCGCCAGCGGAGATAGTTACGAGCAGTACTTC
CDR3aa: CASGDSYEQYF
abundance: few
v_gene: TRBV5-1
d_gene: .
j_gene: TRBJ2-7

CDR3nt: TGTGCCAGCAGCTTAGATCAAGGGAGGACAGATACGCAGTATTTT
CDR3aa: CASSLDQGRTDTQYF
abundance: once
v_gene: TRBV11-2
d_gene: .
j_gene: TRBJ2-3

CDR3nt: TGTGCCAGCAGCCAAAGCCGCTACGAGCAGTACTTC
CDR3aa: CASSQSRYEQYF
abundance: .
v_gene: TRBV14
d_gene: .
j_gene: TRBJ2-7

CDR3nt: TGTGCCAGCAGTCTGAACGGACAGGGGCGGGAAGGCTACACCTTC
CDR3aa: CASSLNGQGREGYTF
abundance: .
v_gene: TRBV6-6
d_gene: TRBD1
j_gene: TRBJ1-2

CDR3nt: TGTGCCAGCAGTTATAACGGGAGGATAGTCTCCTACGAGCAGTACTTC
CDR3aa: CASSYNGRIVSYEQYF
abundance: once
v_gene: TRBV6-5
d_gene: TRBD2
j_gene: TRBJ2-7

CDR3nt: TGTGCCAGCGACGCGGGCTACGAGCAGTACTTC
CDR3aa: CASDAGYEQYF
abundance: .
v_gene: TRBV28
d_gene: .
j_gene: TRBJ2-7

CDR3nt: TGCGCCAGCAGCTTGTCTGGCAGGGAAGTGGGTGGCTACACCTTC
CDR3aa: CASSLSGREVGGYTF
abundance: .
v_gene: TRBV5-1
d_gene: .
j_gene: TRBJ1-2

CDR3nt: TGTGCCTGCCCCTTAGCAGGGAACCCACGCTATGGCTACACCTTC
CDR3aa: CACPLAGNPRYGYTF
abundance: few
v_gene: TRBV30
d_gene: .
j_gene: TRBJ1-2

CDR3nt: TGTGCCAGCAGTTACCGGACAGGGGGTTACGAGCAGTACTTC
CDR3aa: CASSYRTGGYEQYF
abundance: .
v_gene: TRBV6-5
d_gene: TRBD1
j_gene: TRBJ2-7

CDR3nt: TGCGCCAGCTCGCGGGGTAGCGGGAGTTCCTACGAGCAGTACTTC
CDR3aa: CASSRGSGSSYEQYF
abundance: .
v_gene: TRBV5-1
d_gene: TRBD2
j_gene: TRBJ2-7

CDR3nt: TGCGCCAGCAGCTCCCGGGGGTCCCAAGAGACCCAGTACTTC
CDR3aa: CASSSRGSQETQYF
abundance: .
v_gene: TRBV5-1
d_gene: .
j_gene: TRBJ2-5

CDR3nt: TGTGCCAGCTCACCACCGAGGGCGGGGGTCCTAGGTAAAGATACGCAGTATTTT
CDR3aa: CASSPPRAGVLGKDTQYF
abundance: few
v_gene: TRBV18
d_gene: TRBD2
j_gene: TRBJ2-3

CDR3nt: TGCGCCAGCAGCCCAACCGGGACAGGGATTACAGATACGCAGTATTTT
CDR3aa: CASSPTGTGITDTQYF
abundance: .
v_gene: TRBV5-1
d_gene: TRBD1
j_gene: TRBJ2-3

CDR3nt: TGCGCCAGCAGCCCAGTTACAGGGATTAATGAAAAACTGTTTTTT
CDR3aa: CASSPVTGINEKLFF
abundance: .
v_gene: TRBV5-1
d_gene: .
j_gene: TRBJ1-4

CDR3nt: TGTGCCAGCAGTCAGGGTCAAGAGACCCAGTACTTC
CDR3aa: CASSQGQETQYF
abundance: many
v_gene: TRBV3-1/TRBV3-2
d_gene: .
j_gene: TRBJ2-5

CDR3nt: TGTGCCAGCAGCTCCGAGGCGGGACTGGGTCAGCCCCAGCATTTT
CDR3aa: CASSSEAGLGQPQHF
abundance: .
v_gene: TRBV5-5
d_gene: .
j_gene: TRBJ1-5

CDR3nt: TGCAGTGGGACTAGCGGGATTTTTGCCAATGAGCAGTTCTTC
CDR3aa: CSGTSGIFANEQFF
abundance: .
v_gene: TRBV29-1
d_gene: TRBD2
j_gene: TRBJ2-1

CDR3nt: TGCGCCAGCAGCTTGGGACAGCCTTCGAACACCGGGGAGCTGTTTTTT
CDR3aa: CASSLGQPSNTGELFF
abundance: few
v_gene: TRBV5-1
d_gene: .
j_gene: TRBJ2-2

CDR3nt: TGTGCCAGTACCCTTGCAGGGGCCACTGAAGCTTTCTTT
CDR3aa: CASTLAGATEAFF
abundance: .
v_gene: TRBV19
d_gene: .
j_gene: TRBJ1-1

CDR3nt: TGTGCCAGCAGCTTAAAAGGACAGGGGGCCCTTATGAACACTGAAGCTTTCTTT
CDR3aa: CASSLKGQGALMNTEAFF
abundance: many
v_gene: TRBV7-8
d_gene: TRBD1
j_gene: TRBJ1-1

CDR3nt: TGTGCCAGCAGCCCGGTGGAGGATGAGCAGTTCTTC
CDR3aa: CASSPVEDEQFF
abundance: .
v_gene: TRBV7-9
d_gene: .
j_gene: TRBJ2-1

CDR3nt: TGTGCCAGTAGTCTGGACAGGAACACTGAAGCTTTCTTT
CDR3aa: CASSLDRNTEAFF
abundance: few
v_gene: TRBV19
d_gene: .
j_gene: TRBJ1-1

CDR3nt: TGTGCCAGCAGTGGCCAAGGACAGGTCAATGGCTACACCTTC
CDR3aa: CASSGQGQVNGYTF
abundance: .
v_gene: TRBV2
d_gene: TRBD1
j_gene: TRBJ1-2

CDR3nt: TGTGCCAGCAGCTTTACAGGGTCTGGGGAGACCCAGTACTTC
CDR3aa: CASSFTGSGETQYF
abundance: .
v_gene: TRBV7-9
d_gene: .
j_gene: TRBJ2-5

CDR3nt: TGTGCCAGCAGCCAAGGGACAGGGCTCGAGCAGTACTTC
CDR3aa: CASSQGTGLEQYF
abundance: .
v_gene: TRBV3-1/TRBV3-2
d_gene: TRBD1
j_gene: TRBJ2-7

CDR3nt: TGTGCCAGTAGTCCTCAGGGAACCTTGAACACCGGGGAGCTGTTTTTT
CDR3aa: CASSPQGTLNTGELFF
abundance: .
v_gene: TRBV19
d_gene: .
j_gene: TRBJ2-2

CDR3nt: TGTGCCAGCAGCGGAGACACCTACACCGGGGAGCTGTTTTTT
CDR3aa: CASSGDTYTGELFF
abundance: once
v_gene: TRBV9
d_gene: .
j_gene: TRBJ2-2

CDR3nt: TGTGCCAGAAGCACGCAGGAGGGCCGCCAACGAGGTTCACCCCTCCACTTT
CDR3aa: CARSTQEGRQRGSPLHF
abundance: .
v_gene: TRBV5-3
d_gene: .
j_gene: TRBJ1-6

CDR3nt: TGTGCCAGCAGTTACTCCAGCGGGACTAGCGAATTCTTC
CDR3aa: CASSYSSGTSEFF
abundance: .
v_gene: TRBV6-6
d_gene: TRBD2
j_gene: TRBJ2-1

CDR3nt: TGTGCCAGCAGCTTGTTTGGGGGCGCTTACAATGAGCAGTTCTTC
CDR3aa: CASSLFGGAYNEQFF
abundance: .
v_gene: TRBV11-3
d_gene: .
j_gene: TRBJ2-1

CDR3nt: TGTGCCAGCAGTGCACAGGGGTTGAACACTGAAGCTTTCTTT
CDR3aa: CASSAQGLNTEAFF
abundance: .
v_gene: TRBV6-4
d_gene: TRBD1
j_gene: TRBJ1-1

CDR3nt: TGTGCCAGCAGTTTGGAGGCTAGCTTTGAGCAGTACTTC
CDR3aa: CASSLEASFEQYF
abundance: .
v_gene: TRBV28
d_gene: .
j_gene: TRBJ2-7

CDR3nt: TGTGCCACCGGACTAGCGGGAGGGATGGGCACCGGGGAGCTGTTTTTT
CDR3aa: CATGLAGGMGTGELFF
abundance: once
v_gene: TRBV2
d_gene: TRBD2
j_gene: TRBJ2-2

CDR3nt: TGTGCCAGCAGGGTACTAGCGACAGCCCCCGACGAGCAGTACTTC
CDR3aa: CASRVLATAPDEQYF
abundance: .
v_gene: TRBV6-5
d_gene: TRBD2
j_gene: TRBJ2-7

CDR3nt: TGTGCCAGCTCACCAAGTTCAGGCAAGGATAGCTATGGCTACACCTTC
CDR3aa: CASSPSSGKDSYGYTF
abundance: .
v_gene: TRBV18
d_gene: .
j_gene: TRBJ1-2

CDR3nt: TGTGCCAGCAGCCAAGATGGACAGTCCTACGAGCAGTACTTC
CDR3aa: CASSQDGQSYEQYF
abundance: .
v_gene: TRBV3-1/TRBV3-2
d_gene: .
j_gene: TRBJ2-7

CDR3nt: TGTGCCAGCAGCGTAGACAGCGGGAGGGCCAATACGCAGTATTTT
CDR3aa: CASSVDSGRANTQYF
abundance: .
v_gene: TRBV9
d_gene: TRBD2
j_gene: TRBJ2-3

CDR3nt: TGTGCCAGCAGTCTCTCAGACAATGAGCAGTTCTTC
CDR3aa: CASSLSDNEQFF
abundance: few
v_gene: TRBV28
d_gene: .
j_gene: TRBJ2-1

CDR3nt: TGTGCCAGTAGTGGCACTAGCGGGAGGGGGTACGAGCAGTACTTC
CDR3aa: CASSGTSGRGYEQYF
abundance: .
v_gene: TRBV19
d_gene: TRBD2
j_gene: TRBJ2-7

CDR3nt: TGTGCCAGCAGTTCGCGACAGGCTCGCGATGAAAAACTGTTTTTT
CDR3aa: CASSSRQARDEKLFF
abundance: once
v_gene: TRBV27
d_gene: .
j_gene: TRBJ1-4

CDR3nt: TGTGCCAGTAGCCCCAACAGCCCGAATTCACCCCTCCACTTT
CDR3aa: CASSPNSPNSPLHF
abundance: few
v_gene: TRBV19
d_gene: .
j_gene: TRBJ1-6

CDR3nt: TGTGCCAGCAGCCAGGTGGGACTACACACCGGGGAGCTGTTTTTT
CDR3aa: CASSQVGLHTGELFF
abundance: few
v_gene: TRBV4-2
d_gene: TRBD2
j_gene: TRBJ2-2

CDR3nt: TGCGCCAGCAGCCAGGACAGAGGGAATGAAAAACTGTTTTTT
CDR3aa: CASSQDRGNEKLFF
abundance: .
v_gene: TRBV4-3
d_gene: .
j_gene: TRBJ1-4

CDR3nt: TGCGCCAGCAGCTTGATTCGGGCAGGGGGCGACGAGCAGTACTTC
CDR3aa: CASSLIRAGGDEQYF
abundance: few
v_gene: TRBV5-1
d_gene: TRBD1
j_gene: TRBJ2-7

CDR3nt: TGTGCCACCAGTGATTGGGACAGGGCAGATACGCAGTATTTT
CDR3aa: CATSDWDRADTQYF
abundance: .
v_gene: TRBV24-1
d_gene: TRBD1
j_gene: TRBJ2-3

CDR3nt: TGTGCCAGCAGTTTGCGGACACGACGAGACACTGAAGCTTTCTTT
CDR3aa: CASSLRTRRDTEAFF
abundance: .
v_gene: TRBV27
d_gene: .
j_gene: TRBJ1-1

CDR3nt: TGCACCAGCAGCATGAGGACTAGCGGGAAGGGGAATCTTTACGAGCAGTACTTC
CDR3aa: CTSSMRTSGKGNLYEQYF
abundance: .
v_gene: TRBV1
d_gene: .
j_gene: TRBJ2-7

CDR3nt: TGTGCCAGCAGTTACTCCCGACAGGGGGTAGATCAGCCCCAGCATTTT
CDR3aa: CASSYSRQGVDQPQHF
abundance: .
v_gene: TRBV6-5
d_gene: TRBD1
j_gene: TRBJ1-5

CDR3nt: TGTGCCAGCACCATTAGCAGGGGTACCGGGGAGCTGTTTTTT
CDR3aa: CASTISRGTGELFF
abundance: .
v_gene: TRBV19
d_gene: .
j_gene: TRBJ2-2

CDR3nt: TGTGCTAGTGCCAGGGGGCTCGGAAACACCATATATTTT
CDR3aa: CASARGLGNTIYF
abundance: .
v_gene: TRBV12-5
d_gene: TRBD1
j_gene: TRBJ1-3

CDR3nt: TGTGCCAGCAGCTTGACAGGGTTAAACAATGAGCAGTTCTTC
CDR3aa: CASSLTGLNNEQFF
abundance: .
v_gene: TRBV5-4
d_gene: .
j_gene: TRBJ2-1